The present T cell receptor beta chain was sequenced within a study of early T cells in non-severe SARS-CoV-2 infection. Study in general: Sequencing targeted bulk RNA from unsorted whole blood, leaving chains unpaired.

This clonotype occurred many times. TCRdb re-derived calls from the 5' RACE reads in MiXCR, one entry per CDR3 protein. The sample holds about 31,000 distinct CDR3 sequences, around 5.4% seen once. The germline gives CDR1 DFQATT, CDR2 SNEGSKA (reference sequence). The length of the CDR3 is 14 residues. Trimming took 4 bases from V and 1 from J, leaving 12 bases between them. This chain uses TRBV20-1 with TRBJ2-3, with TRBD2 as a possible D gene (6 bases). Sequences were obtained from whole blood. The TCR originated in an adult who was a healthcare worker with PCR-confirmed SARS-CoV-2 infection or an uninfected control (not recorded which). The DNA of the CDR3 is TGCAGTGCTATTTGGGACTTTCGCACAGATACGCAGTATTTT. It yields the protein CSAIWDFRTDTQYF.